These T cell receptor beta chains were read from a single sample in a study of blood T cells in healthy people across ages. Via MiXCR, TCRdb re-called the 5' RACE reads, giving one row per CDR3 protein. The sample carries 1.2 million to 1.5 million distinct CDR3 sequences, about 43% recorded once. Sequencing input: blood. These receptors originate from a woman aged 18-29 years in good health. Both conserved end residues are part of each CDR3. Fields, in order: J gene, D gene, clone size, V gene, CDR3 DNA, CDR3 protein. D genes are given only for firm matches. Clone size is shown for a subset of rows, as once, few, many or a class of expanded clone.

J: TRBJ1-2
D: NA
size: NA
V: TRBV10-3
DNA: TGTGCCATCACCCAGGCCGGAGCTAACTATGGCTACACCTTC
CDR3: CAITQAGANYGYTF

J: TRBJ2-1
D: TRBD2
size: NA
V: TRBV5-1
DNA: TGCGCCAGCACCCACCCAAGGACTAGCCTCGAGAATGAGCAGTTCTTC
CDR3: CASTHPRTSLENEQFF

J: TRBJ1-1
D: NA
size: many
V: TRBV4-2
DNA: TGTGCCAGCAGCCGGGGTGTTGAAGCTTTCTTT
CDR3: CASSRGVEAFF

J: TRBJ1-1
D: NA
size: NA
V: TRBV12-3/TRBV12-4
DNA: TGTGCCAGCAGTTCCCAACCCCAGGGGGAAGCTTTCTTT
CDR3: CASSSQPQGEAFF

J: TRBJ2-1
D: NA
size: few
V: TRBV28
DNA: TGTGCCAGCAGTCCTTCCACAGGGACACTATACAATGAGCAGTTCTTC
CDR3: CASSPSTGTLYNEQFF

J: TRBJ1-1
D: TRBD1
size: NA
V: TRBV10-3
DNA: TGTGCCATCAGCGCGGACAGGGACGCTGAAGCTTTCTTT
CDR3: CAISADRDAEAFF

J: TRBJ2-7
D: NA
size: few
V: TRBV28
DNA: TGTGCCAGCAGCTACTCACTAGTCCCCGGAAGGGTGGCCTACGAGCAGTACTTC
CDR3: CASSYSLVPGRVAYEQYF

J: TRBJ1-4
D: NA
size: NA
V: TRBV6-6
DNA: TGTGCCAGCAGCCTTCAAACAGGGCCCACTAATGAAAAACTGTTTTTT
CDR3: CASSLQTGPTNEKLFF

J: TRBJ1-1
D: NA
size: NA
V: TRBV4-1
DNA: TGCGCCAGCAGCCAAGAATGGCTAACAAACGAAGCTTTCTTT
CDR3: CASSQEWLTNEAFF

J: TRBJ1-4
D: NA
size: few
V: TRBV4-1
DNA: TGCGCCAGCAGCCAGAGGGCCCCCACCGATAATGAAAAACTGTTTTTT
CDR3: CASSQRAPTDNEKLFF

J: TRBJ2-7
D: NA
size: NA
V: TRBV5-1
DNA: TGCGCCAGCAGCTTGGTCAACGGCGAGCAGTACTTC
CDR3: CASSLVNGEQYF

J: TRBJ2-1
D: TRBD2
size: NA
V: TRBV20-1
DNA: TGCAGTGCTAGAGATACTAGCGGGGTTTCCTACAATGAGCAGTTCTTC
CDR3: CSARDTSGVSYNEQFF

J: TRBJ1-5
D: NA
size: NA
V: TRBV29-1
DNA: TGCAGCGTCCGGTACACCTCTGATAGCAATCAGCCCCAGCATTTT
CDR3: CSVRYTSDSNQPQHF

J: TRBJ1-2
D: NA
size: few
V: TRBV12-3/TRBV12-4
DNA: TGTGCCAGCAGTTTACGGCCGAATGGGCATGGCTACACCTTC
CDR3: CASSLRPNGHGYTF

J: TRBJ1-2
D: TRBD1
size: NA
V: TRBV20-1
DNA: TGCAGTGCTGTGAACAGGGGGACCTATCGCTACACCTTC
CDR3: CSAVNRGTYRYTF

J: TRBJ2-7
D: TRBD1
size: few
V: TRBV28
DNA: TGTGCCAGCAGGCCCCCTAGAACAGGGGGCATTGACAATGAGCAGTACTTC
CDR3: CASRPPRTGGIDNEQYF

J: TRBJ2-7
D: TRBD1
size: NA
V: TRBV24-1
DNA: TGTGCCGCCAGTGACCCCGACAGGGGGCACGAGCAGTACTTC
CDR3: CAASDPDRGHEQYF

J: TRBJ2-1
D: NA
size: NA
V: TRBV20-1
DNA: TGCAGTGCTAAACAGAGCTCCTACAATGAGCAGTTCTTC
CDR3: CSAKQSSYNEQFF

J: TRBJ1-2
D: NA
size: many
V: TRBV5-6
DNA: TGTGCCAGCAGCTTCGGCACCTTCGGAGCCTATGGCTACACCTTC
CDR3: CASSFGTFGAYGYTF

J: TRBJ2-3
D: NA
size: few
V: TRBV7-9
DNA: TGTGCCAGCAGCTTAGGTCTCTCGGCGATACGCACAGATACGCAGTATTTT
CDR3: CASSLGLSAIRTDTQYF

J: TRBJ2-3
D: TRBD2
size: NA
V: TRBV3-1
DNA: TGTGCCAGCAGCCAAGATCCACTAGCGGGGATACGAAATACGCAGTATTTT
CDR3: CASSQDPLAGIRNTQYF

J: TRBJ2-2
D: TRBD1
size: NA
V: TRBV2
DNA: TGTGCCAGCAGTGGGGGACAGAGCGACACCGGGGAGCTGTTTTTT
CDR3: CASSGGQSDTGELFF

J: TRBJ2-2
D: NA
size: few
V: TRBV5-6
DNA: TGTGCCAGCAGCTTGCTCTACAAGTTCACCGGGGAGCTGTTTTTT
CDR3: CASSLLYKFTGELFF

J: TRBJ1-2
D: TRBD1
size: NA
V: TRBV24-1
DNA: TGTGCCACCAGTGACCCAGGACAGGCCCATGGCTACACCTTC
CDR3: CATSDPGQAHGYTF

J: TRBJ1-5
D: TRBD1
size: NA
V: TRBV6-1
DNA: TGTGCCAGCAGTGAGCCTGGGACAGCGAACTATCAGCCCCAGCATTTT
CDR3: CASSEPGTANYQPQHF

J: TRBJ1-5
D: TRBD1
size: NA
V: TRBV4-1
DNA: TGCGCCAGCAGCCAGGAGGGACAGGGGAGCAATCAGCCCCAGCATTTT
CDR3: CASSQEGQGSNQPQHF

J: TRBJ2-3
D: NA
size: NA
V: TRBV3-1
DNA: TGTGCCGCCGGCGGGGAGGTCACAGATACGCAGTATTTT
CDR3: CAAGGEVTDTQYF

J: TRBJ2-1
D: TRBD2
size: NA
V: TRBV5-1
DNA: TGCGCCAGCAGCTCCCTGGGGTCTAGCGGAGTGGACCTCTACAATGAGCAGTTCTTC
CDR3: CASSSLGSSGVDLYNEQFF

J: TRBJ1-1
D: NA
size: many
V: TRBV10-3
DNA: TGTGCCAACGCCCCTGAAGCTTTCTTT
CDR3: CANAPEAFF

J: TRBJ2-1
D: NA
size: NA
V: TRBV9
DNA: TGTGCCAGCAGCCCCTCCCACGGGGTCAACAATGAGCAGTTCTTC
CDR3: CASSPSHGVNNEQFF

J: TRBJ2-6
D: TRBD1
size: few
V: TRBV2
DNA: TGTGCCAGCAGTTCCCCGGGACAGGGTAAATCTGGGGCCAACGTCCTGACTTTC
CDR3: CASSSPGQGKSGANVLTF

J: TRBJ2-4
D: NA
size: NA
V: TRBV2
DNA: TGTGCCAGCAGGCTTGGGACAGCGGGGGAGCAGTACTTC
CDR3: CASRLGTAGEQYF

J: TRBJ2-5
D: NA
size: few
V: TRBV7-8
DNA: TGTGCCAGCCTCCCAGGACAAGAGACCCAGTACTTC
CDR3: CASLPGQETQYF